This T cell receptor (beta chain) was sequenced during a study of cytomegalovirus exposure and HLA in healthy donors. This clone occurred a few times. What it binds is not known. 13 Jbeta primers and 60 Vbeta primers were used for the PCR. Libraries were prepared by immunoSEQ multiplex PCR; TCRdb keeps only in-frame clonotypes and omits some of them. The sample consists of 100,000 to 150,000 clones, more than 9% of them appearing once. Trimming removed 5 bases from V and 5 bases from J, with 9 bases in between. Germline CDR1 is SGHAT and CDR2 is FQNNGV. CDR3 length equals 13 residues. General study findings and limits: According to the study, 150 to 200 TCR beta chains were cytomegalovirus-associated. The majority of CMV-associated TCR beta chains were reported as apparently HLA-restricted in a later analysis.

The chain couples TRBV11-2 to TRBJ2-2; no firm D call. This clonotype was obtained from a woman aged 18-30 years in good health and CMV-seropositive. Sequencing used PBMCs. CDR3 sequence reads: CASSPPGTGELFF. Written as DNA, the CDR3 is TGTGCCAGCAGCCCGCCCGGGACCGGGGAGCTGTTTTTT.